One and the same sample provided the 17 T cell receptor beta chains below, sequenced in a study of blood T cell repertoires in COVID-19. Repertoires were generated with immunoSEQ multiplex PCR, while TCRdb's copy carries only in-frame clones and drops some. The sample has some 150,000 clones, 80% to 90% seen once. The sample was peripheral blood. The origin of the receptors is an older woman with COVID-19, enrolled during active disease.

J is TRBJ1-2 and V is TRBV7-9; 7 nucleotides line up with TRBD1. J was trimmed by 4 bases and V by 6 bases; bases with no gene match: 17. This CDR3 contains 17 residues. Germline V lookup: CDR1 SEHNR, CDR2 FQNEAQ (reference sequence). The CDR3 DNA sequence: TGTGCCAGCAGAATGGGACAGTCTCGTCGCGGTGCCTATGGCTACACCTTC. It is translated as CASRMGQSRRGAYGYTF.

This clone has only a few counts. This chain connects TRBV4-2 to TRBJ2-7, with D maybe TRBD2 (6 bases). Trimming removed 0 bases from V and 7 bases from J, with 16 bases in between. The CDR3 has 15 residues. Germline V gene sequence: CDR1 LGHNA, CDR2 YNFKEQ. The CDR3 bases are TGTGCCAGCAGCCAAGAGTTAGCGGTTGTGCGGGAGCAGTACTTC. This gives the protein CASSQELAVVREQYF.

The chain joins TRBV19 to TRBJ2-2; D may be TRBD2 (7 bases). The germline gives CDR1 LNHDA, CDR2 SQIVND (reference sequence). The CDR3 has 16 residues. V gave up 4 bases and J gave up 5 bases, with 17 bases separating them. The CDR3 DNA sequence: TGTGCCAGTAGTAGACCAGGCGGGGGCAGGACCGGGGAGCTGTTTTTT. Amino acid sequence: CASSRPGGGRTGELFF.

The chain couples TRBV5-8 to TRBJ2-4, with 9 bases aligning to TRBD1. V shed 2 bases, J shed 0 bases, and the junction held 9 bases outside the gene matches. There are 18 residues in the CDR3. CDR1 is SGHTS and CDR2 is YDEGEE in the germline V gene. CDR3 sequence (DNA): TGTGCCAGCAGCTTCCTACACAGGGGGCGGATAGCCAAAAACATTCAGTACTTC. It specifies CASSFLHRGRIAKNIQYF.

This chain links TRBV7-3 with TRBJ2-3, with 8 nucleotides matching TRBD2. Germline V CDR1 and CDR2: SGHTA, FQGTGA. Unmatched junction bases numbered 4, after V lost 3 bases and J lost 5 bases. The CDR3 totals 14 residues. CDR3 nucleotides: TGTGCCAGCAGCTTCCGGGGGGGCCAAGATACGCAGTATTTT. Encoded protein: CASSFRGGQDTQYF.

The CDR3 sequence is CASKPGWDTEAFF. The DNA for the CDR3 is TGTGCCAGTAAGCCAGGGTGGGACACTGAAGCTTTCTTT. The genes are TRBV19 and TRBJ1-1; D may be TRBD1 (5 bases). The CDR3 has 13 residues. CDR1 is LNHDA, CDR2 SQIVND, per germline (reference sequence). V was trimmed by 7 bases and J by 3 bases, leaving 12 bases between them.

The J gene is TRBJ2-1, the V gene TRBV19, with a possible D match to TRBD1 (5 bases). Trimming took 7 bases from V and 9 from J, leaving 16 bases between them. CDR1 is LNHDA, CDR2 SQIVND, per germline (reference sequence). The CDR3 loop spans 13 amino acids. The CDR3 DNA is TGTGCCAGTAAAACCCCTGGGGCTACTGAGCAGTTCTTC. Encoded protein: CASKTPGATEQFF.

This chain uses TRBV11-2 with TRBJ2-7, with 8 positions matching TRBD2. V lost 5 bases and J lost 4; bases outside the gene matches: 13. This CDR3 is built from 16 residues. In germline, CDR1 is SGHAT, CDR2 FQNNGV. The CDR3 reads CASSREIPAGVYEQYF. The CDR3 DNA reads TGTGCCAGCAGCAGAGAGATTCCAGCGGGGGTTTACGAGCAGTACTTC.

The CDR3 nucleotides are TGCAGTGCTAGATGGGGACAGGGGCAGTACTTC. Its protein product is CSARWGQGQYF. V gene TRBV20-1 combines with J gene TRBJ2-7, with TRBD1 matching over 9 bases. Looked up from germline, CDR1 is DFQATT and CDR2 is SNEGSKA (reference sequence). The CDR3 length is 11 residues. J lost 9 bases, V lost 2 bases, and 2 bases had no gene match.

The chain has TRBV9 and TRBJ1-6, with no clear D. With 0 bases removed from V and 0 bases from J, the gap between germline ends came to 13 bases. Germline-derived CDR1 and CDR2 are SGDLS and YYNGEE. CDR3 size: 18 residues. The CDR3 DNA reads TGTGCCAGCAGCGTAGATGTCGGAGGGAGCTCCTATAATTCACCCCTCCACTTT. It specifies CASSVDVGGSSYNSPLHF.

The chain recombines TRBV24-1 with TRBJ2-3; 10 bases agree with TRBD2. This CDR3 spans 13 amino acids. The trim removed 4 bases at V and 11 bases at J, leaving 5 bases unmatched. Germline CDR1 KGHDR, CDR2 SFDVKD. CDR3 in amino acids: CATSEIAGGGQYF. The CDR3 bases are TGTGCCACCAGTGAAATAGCGGGGGGCGGGCAGTATTTT.

This clone was found a few times. CDR3 loop: CAIRNGEANEKLFF. Written as DNA, the CDR3 is TGTGCCATCAGGAACGGGGAAGCTAATGAAAAACTGTTTTTT. The genes are TRBV10-3 and TRBJ1-4; D is uncertain. Looked up from germline, CDR1 is ENHRY and CDR2 is SYGVKD. Trimming took off 6 bases at V and 3 bases at J, with 11 bases between the two ends. The CDR3 is 14 residues long.

The table lists this clone with a count of one. J is TRBJ1-2 and V is TRBV10-3; tentative D call: TRBD1 (6 bases). Germline V lookup: CDR1 ENHRY, CDR2 SYGVKD. The CDR3 is 15 residues long. V lost 10 bases to trimming and J lost 5 bases, with 23 bases between them. The DNA of the CDR3 is TGTGCCACGACCGTAGGGACATCGCCCATATATGGCTACACCTTC. Protein: CATTVGTSPIYGYTF.

The chain couples TRBV27 to TRBJ2-3; D gene ambiguous. Looked up from germline, CDR1 is MNHEY and CDR2 is SMNVEV (reference sequence). Trimming took off 5 bases at V and 2 bases at J, with 8 bases between the two ends. This CDR3 region has 13 residues. CDR3 sequence reads: CASSEVATDTQYF. Here the CDR3 DNA reads TGTGCCAGCAGTGAAGTGGCCACAGATACGCAGTATTTT.

V and J are TRBV9 and TRBJ2-5; TRBD1 matches at 10 bases. Germline lookup yields CDR1 SGDLS and CDR2 YYNGEE. V trimming: 0 bases; J trimming: 5 bases; junction bases outside the gene matches: 4. This CDR3 has 15 residues. The CDR3: CASSVGGQGTETQYF. The CDR3 DNA sequence: TGTGCCAGCAGCGTAGGGGGACAGGGGACGGAGACCCAGTACTTC.

CDR3 residues: CATSTRGLQETQYF. CDR3 nucleotides: TGTGCCACCAGCACGAGAGGACTTCAAGAGACCCAGTACTTC. The rearrangement joins TRBV15 to TRBJ2-5, with D possibly matching TRBD2 (5 bases). V lost 4 bases and J lost 2, with 11 bases in between. CDR3 size: 14 residues. Germline-derived CDR1 and CDR2 are LNHNV and YYDKDF (reference sequence).

The chain joins TRBV12-3 or TRBV12-4 to TRBJ2-7; 8 bases align to TRBD1. Trimming at V came to 6 bases and at J to 6 bases, leaving 7 bases not matched to a gene. The length of the CDR3 is 13 residues. The CDR3 bases are TGTGCCAGCAGCCACCAGGACAGGGTCGAGCAGTACTTC. Its translation: CASSHQDRVEQYF.